Each of the 7 T cell receptor beta chains below was sequenced from the same sample in a study of PD-1 blockade in mismatch repair-deficient tumors. Clones were read by immunoSEQ multiplex PCR, and TCRdb kept only the in-frame ones, dropping some. The top ten hold under 2% of the sample, which has around 18,000 clones, roughly 84% seen once. Sequencing was performed on PBMCs, taken approximately five months after starting pembrolizumab. The receptors derive from an adult with mismatch repair-deficient cancer.

The rearrangement uses TRBV6-6 and TRBJ2-5, with D hard to call. Deletions cut 2 bases from V and 4 bases from J, with 8 bases between. There are 13 residues in the CDR3. Germline values: CDR1 MNHNY, CDR2 SVGAGI (reference sequence). CDR3 region: CASSYGGGETQYF. CDR3 DNA sequence: TGTGCCAGCAGTTACGGTGGCGGAGAGACCCAGTACTTC.

The rearrangement links TRBV5-6 to TRBJ1-2; 9 bases map to TRBD1. CDR3 length equals 18 residues. The ends lost 2 bases at V and 4 bases at J; junction bases unmatched: 15. CDR1 and CDR2 from the germline V gene are SGHDT and YYEEEE. CDR3 DNA: TGTGCCAGCAGCTTACAGGGGGCGCATAACCAGGTCGGCTATGGCTACACCTTC. This sequence encodes CASSLQGAHNQVGYGYTF.

This clone has a handful of counts. V and J are TRBV7-2 and TRBJ2-7; TRBD2 is a possible D gene (5 bases). CDR1 and CDR2 from the germline V gene are SGHTA and FQGNSA. This CDR3 has 15 amino acids. Trimming shortened V by 2 bases and J by 2 bases, and 13 bases separated the two germline ends. In DNA, the CDR3 is TGTGCCAGCAGCTTAATCGAGGGCCGCACCTACGAGCAGTACTTC. This translates into CASSLIEGRTYEQYF.

The V and J genes are TRBV21-1 and TRBJ1-6. TRBV21-1 is noted as a pseudogene. The CDR3 spans 14 residues. CDR3 DNA: TGTGCCAGCAGCAAATCCCCTCCGGATTCACCCCTCCACTTT. Translated: CASSKSPPDSPLHF.

This chain connects TRBV5-5 to TRBJ1-3, with 9 bases aligning to TRBD1. Looked up from germline, CDR1 is SGHKS and CDR2 is YYEKEE (reference sequence). Trimming cost V 2 bases and J 4 bases; bases outside gene matches: 7. This CDR3 spans 16 amino acids. The CDR3 nucleotides read TGTGCCAGCAGCTTTGCTGGGACAGGGAACGGAAACACCATATATTTT. Protein product: CASSFAGTGNGNTIYF.

The CDR3 here is CASSLVGTATNEKLFF. The DNA of the CDR3 is TGTGCCAGCAGCTTAGTAGGGACTGCAACTAATGAAAAACTGTTTTTT. The chain recombines TRBV11-2 with TRBJ1-4; a weak D match, TRBD1 (5 bases). Trimming shortened V by 1 base and J by 0 bases, and 9 bases separated the two germline ends. Germline V lookup: CDR1 SGHAT, CDR2 FQNNGV. CDR3 length equals 16 residues.

V is TRBV5-7 and J is TRBJ2-5, with D maybe TRBD1 (6 bases). TRBV5-7 is an ORF, and what it does is uncertain. V dropped 1 base and J dropped 5 bases, with 12 bases sitting between them. The CDR3 extends over 14 amino acids. This CDR3 is CASSLRQALETQYF. The CDR3 DNA reads TGTGCCAGCAGCTTGCGACAGGCTCTCGAGACCCAGTACTTC.